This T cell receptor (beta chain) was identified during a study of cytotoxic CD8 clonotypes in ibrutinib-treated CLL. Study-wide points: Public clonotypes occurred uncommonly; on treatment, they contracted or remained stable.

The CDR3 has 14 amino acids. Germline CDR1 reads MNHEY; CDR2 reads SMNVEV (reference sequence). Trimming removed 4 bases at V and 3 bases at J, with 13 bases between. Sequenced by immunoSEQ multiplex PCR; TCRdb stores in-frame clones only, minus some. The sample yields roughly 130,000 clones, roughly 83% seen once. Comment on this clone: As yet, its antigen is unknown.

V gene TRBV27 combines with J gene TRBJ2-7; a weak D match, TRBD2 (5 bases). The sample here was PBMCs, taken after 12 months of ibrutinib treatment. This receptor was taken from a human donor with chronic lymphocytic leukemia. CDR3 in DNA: TGTGCCAGCAGTTCTGAGGGCCGAAACTACGAGCAGTACTTC. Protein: CASSSEGRNYEQYF.